This TCR beta chain is drawn from a study of blood T cell repertoires in COVID-19. Study in general: Spain, Italy and the United States supplied samples that represented acute and convalescent COVID-19. Sample material is recorded as cDNA or gDNA derived from T cells, B-cell-depleted T cells, or PBMCs.

Original methodology: Researchers report that nucleated cell counts were estimated from reference gene primer amplification. TCRdb keeps only in-frame clones here, not all; method: immunoSEQ multiplex PCR. V, J and clone size are taken as reported in that table, and D and trimming were inferred from the DNA itself. This table has about 230,000 clones, 70% to 90% appearing once. The germline V gene has CDR1 GTSNPN and CDR2 SVGIG (reference sequence). The CDR3 has 13 residues. Deletions cut 0 bases from V and 8 bases from J, with 11 bases between. While infection was still active, Seattle patients were enrolled and then followed longitudinally.

This clonotype was sampled from a man aged 45-65 years with COVID-19, enrolled during active disease. The sequenced sample consisted of peripheral blood. The rearrangement joins TRBV30 to TRBJ2-1; tentatively, D is TRBD2 (5 bases). The CDR3 DNA reads as TGTGCCTGGAGTGTAGGGCTAGCCGATGAGCAGTTCTTC. Its protein product is CAWSVGLADEQFF.